This is a list of T cell receptor beta chains from one sample in a study of shared clonotypes between healthy human individuals. Only in-frame clones appear in the TCRdb table, and some are missing; sequencing was by immunoSEQ multiplex PCR. The data hold roughly 2.5 million clones, with around 94% observed a single time. The material sequenced was naive CD4+ T cells sorted from blood. The receptors were sampled from a man aged 18 to 29 in good health. Each CDR3 is given without its conserved first and last residue. The order of the fields is V gene, D gene, CDR3 protein. D genes are given only for firm matches.

V: TRBV10-3
D: -
CDR3: AITPGADSYEQY

V: TRBV18
D: TRBD2
CDR3: ASSPQPGLAAHNEQF

V: TRBV30
D: -
CDR3: AWSVTVYTEAF

V: TRBV30
D: -
CDR3: AFGRLIGSPLH

V: TRBV5-1
D: TRBD2
CDR3: ASSLYGGGPNPTYYNEQF

V: TRBV2
D: -
CDR3: ASSDPTEGTGQPQH

V: TRBV6-1
D: -
CDR3: ASSDLSEAF

V: TRBV11-2
D: -
CDR3: ASSLRDPRDTQY

V: TRBV28
D: -
CDR3: ASSPGRGGELF

V: TRBV27
D: TRBD2
CDR3: ASSFQFRGGATNEQF

V: TRBV4-1
D: TRBD1
CDR3: ASSHSPQGAGT